The next 23 T cell receptor beta chains were all read from a single sample in a study of tissue T cells after allogeneic stem cell transplantation. This table comes from immunoSEQ multiplex PCR, and its TCRdb copy is limited to in-frame clones, with some not included. The sample has around 9,300 clones, 45% seen once; the top ten hold about 7.7%. Time point given: mouse harvest day 7 after allogeneic transplant. The graft held 10^6 splenic CD5+ T cells and 10^7 T-cell-depleted bone marrow cells. Sequencing input: gut tissue. These receptors originate from a female BALB/c mouse given C57BL/6 T cells with graft-versus-host disease after an allogeneic hematopoietic cell transplant.

This clone was observed a few times. Mouse names are used for the genes. The CDR3 end lies 1 residue beyond the end of the read and is filled in from the germline J gene. V gene TRBV26 combines with J gene TRBJ2-2; D not certain. CDR1 and CDR2 from the germline V gene are KGHPV and FQNQEV (reference sequence). This CDR3 has 14 residues. Trimming removed 3 bases at V and 1 base at J, with 6 bases between. CDR3 loop: CASSLRGNTGQLYF. The CDR3 DNA, read in part, is TGTGCCAGCAGTCTTCGGGGAAACACCGGGCAGCTCTAC.

On this clone itself: All gene names here are mouse names. Coverage ceases 1 residue before the CDR3 finishes, and the germline J gene fills in the end. The chain employs TRBV3 and TRBJ2-2, with D unclear. This CDR3 has 14 amino acids. The V and J ends lost 0 bases and 2 bases respectively, with 4 bases between them. Germline V gene sequence: CDR1 SNHLY, CDR2 FYNGKV (reference sequence). CDR3 DNA, as far as it was read: TGTGCCAGCAGCTTAGCGGGGAACACCGGGCAGCTCTAC. It specifies CASSLAGNTGQLY. The complete CDR3 reads CASSLAGNTGQLYF.

With regard to this clone: Germline and genes here are mouse. The read terminates 1 residue ahead of where the CDR3 ends, so the germline J gene completes it. The chain joins TRBV26 to TRBJ1-1, with D tentatively TRBD1 (6 bases). V was cut by 6 bases and J by 1 base, with 9 bases left in between. The CDR3 spans 13 residues. Germline loops: CDR1 KGHPV, CDR2 FQNQEV (reference sequence). The sequenced CDR3 bases are TGTGCCAGCAGCCACAGGGTGAACACAGAAGTCTTC. It yields the protein CASSHRVNTEVF. The entire CDR3 protein reads CASSHRVNTEVFF.

This clone is classed as medium-sized. The gene symbols are mouse symbols. The sequenced fragment ends 1 residue before the CDR3 boundary, so the rest is inferred from the germline J gene. V usage is TRBV13-3 and J usage is TRBJ1-4; TRBD1 matches at 9 bases. CDR3 length: 14 residues. The germline CDR1 and CDR2 sequences are NNHDY and SYVADS. The V and J ends lost 4 bases and 7 bases, in that order; junction bases with no gene match: 5. The part of the CDR3 DNA that was read is TGTGCCAGCAGTCCGGGACAGGGAAGCGAAAGATTATTT. Amino acid sequence: CASSPGQGSERLF. The whole CDR3 sequence is CASSPGQGSERLFF.

This clone was detected a few times. Any gene name here is a mouse gene name. Read data end 1 residue before the CDR3 end; the end is taken from the germline J gene. This rearrangement joins TRBV1 to TRBJ1-5; D unresolved. CDR1 is NSQYPW and CDR2 is LRSPGD in the germline V gene (reference sequence). The V end was cut by 0 bases, the J end by 9 bases, with 6 bases between. The CDR3 is 12 residues long. The CDR3 DNA, read in part, is TGCACCTGCAGTGCAGACCGCCGGGCTCCGCTT. This translates into CTCSADRRAPL. The complete CDR3 protein is CTCSADRRAPLF.

Concerning this clone: Mouse germline and gene names are used. The read ends 1 residue early relative to the CDR3; the germline J gene fills the gap. This chain connects TRBV31 to TRBJ1-6; TRBD1 might be the D (6 bases). TRBJ1-6 is given ORF status, its function remaining uncertain. The CDR3 is 16 amino acids. Germline assignment: CDR1 GKSSPN and CDR2 SITVG. The V and J ends lost 0 bases and 0 bases respectively, with 9 bases between them. The sequenced CDR3 bases are TGTGCCTGGAGTCTAGGGGGGAATTCCTATAATTCGCCCCTCTAC. Amino acids: CAWSLGGNSYNSPLY. The complete CDR3 reads CAWSLGGNSYNSPLYF.

Comments on this clone: Gene names follow the mouse nomenclature. The read comes to an end 1 residue before the CDR3 does, leaving the germline J gene to fill in the end. This chain uses TRBV20 with TRBJ2-4, with unresolved D. Germline CDR1 GFQATS, CDR2 STVNSAI. The CDR3 totals 11 residues. Trimming took off 5 bases at V and 0 bases at J, with 3 bases between the two ends. The CDR3 loop reads CGAGSQNTLYF. The covered CDR3 bases are TGTGGTGCTGGAAGTCAAAACACCTTGTAC. Combining the CDR3 with reference TRBV20 and TRBJ2-4 gives the whole variable domain GALVYQYPRRTICKSGTSMRMECQAVGFQATSVAWYRQSPQKTFELIALSTVNSAIKYEQNFTQEKFPISHPNLSFSSMTVLNAYLEDRGLYLCGAGSQNTLYFGAGTRLSVL.

This clone counts as medium-sized. Genes here carry mouse names. Read data end 1 residue before the CDR3 end; the end is taken from the germline J gene. The chain has TRBV29 and TRBJ1-4; 8 bases line up with TRBD1. With 4 bases clipped from V and 4 bases from J, the junction kept 2 bases outside the gene matches. The germline CDR1 and CDR2 sequences are MSHET and SYDVDS. The CDR3 runs 14 residues. The covered CDR3 bases are TGTGCTAGCAGTTCAGGGGGCGGCAACGAAAGATTATTT. Protein product: CASSSGGGNERLF. The complete CDR3 sequence is CASSSGGGNERLFF.

As concerns this clone: Each gene name is a mouse one. The sequence runs out 1 residue before the end of the CDR3; the remainder is reconstructed from the germline J gene. This sequence joins TRBV15 and TRBJ2-1, with no clear D. In germline, CDR1 is SGHND, CDR2 FRSKSL. CDR3 length equals 14 residues. Trimming left V 1 base short and J 0 bases short, with 4 bases between. CDR3 in amino acids: CASSLGLNYAEQFF. CDR3 DNA, as far as it was read: TGTGCCAGCAGTTTAGGACTTAACTATGCTGAGCAGTTC.

Regarding this clone: Mouse germline and gene names are used. The read halts 1 residue ahead of the CDR3 end, with the missing end drawn from the germline J gene. J is TRBJ2-1 and V is TRBV13-3; 8 bases are a match to TRBD1. Germline V CDR1 and CDR2: NNHDY, SYVADS. CDR3 length equals 13 residues. The V gene end was trimmed by 7 bases and the J gene end by 4 bases; junction bases not matched to a gene: 4. CDR3 residues: CASARDRYAEQFF. The CDR3 DNA, read in part, is TGTGCCAGCGCCCGGGACAGGTATGCTGAGCAGTTC.

Details on this clone: The listed genes are named as in mouse. With the read ending 1 residue before the CDR3 end, the germline J gene is used to fill in that end. This chain links TRBV26 with TRBJ2-4, with a weak D call TRBD1 (6 bases). Germline V CDR1 and CDR2: KGHPV, FQNQEV (reference sequence). This CDR3 contains 14 residues. Trimming shortened V by 4 bases and J by 0 bases, and 8 bases separated the two germline ends. The sequenced part of the CDR3 DNA is TGTGCCAGCAGTCGGGACATTAGTCAAAACACCTTGTAC. This sequence encodes CASSRDISQNTLY. The whole CDR3 sequence is CASSRDISQNTLYF.

In the case of this clone: Gene names are the mouse ones. With the read ending 1 residue before the CDR3 end, the germline J gene is used to fill in that end. This chain connects TRBV5 to TRBJ2-2; no firm D call. The CDR3 is 15 residues long. Germline V gene sequence: CDR1 LGHNA, CDR2 YNLKQL (reference sequence). V lost 1 base to trimming and J lost 0 bases, with 6 bases between them. CDR3 sequence reads: CASSQGTANTGQLYF. The sequenced part of the CDR3 DNA is TGTGCCAGCAGCCAAGGGACCGCAAACACCGGGCAGCTCTAC.

As to this clone: Germline and genes: mouse. Read data end 1 residue before the CDR3 end; the end is taken from the germline J gene. Different DNA sequences within this sample yield the same CDR3. The chain joins TRBV26 to TRBJ1-1; unclear D gene. Trimming pared 1 base from V and 5 bases from J, leaving 5 bases between. CDR3 length: 12 residues. Germline assignment: CDR1 KGHPV and CDR2 FQNQEV (reference sequence). The CDR3 region is CASSLWGTEVFF. The sequenced part of the CDR3 DNA is TGTGCCAGCAGTCTGTGGGGTACAGAAGTCTTC.

Comments on this clone: Mouse gene names apply. CDR3 DNA, as far as it was read: TGTGCCAGCAGCCCGGACACCTCAAACTCCGACTACACC. Residues: CASSPDTSNSDYT. The CDR3 in full is CASSPDTSNSDYTF. J is TRBJ1-2 and V is TRBV2; D is perhaps TRBD1 (5 bases). Sequencing ends 1 residue short of the CDR3 end; the germline J gene provides the rest. In germline, CDR1 is LGHNA, CDR2 YSYQKL. Trimming pared 4 bases from V and 0 bases from J, leaving 9 bases between. The CDR3 sequence is 14 residues long.

Comment on this clone: Gene names and germline refer to mouse. The read gets to within 1 residue of the CDR3 end, and the germline J gene fills in the rest. V usage is TRBV19 and J usage is TRBJ2-5; TRBD1 matches at 9 bases. The CDR3 is 12 amino acids. Germline V gene data show CDR1 as FNHDT and CDR2 as SITEND (reference sequence). After removal of 5 bases from V and 5 bases from J, the junction contained 0 bases not matched to a gene. The CDR3 DNA, read in part, is TGTGCCAGCAGGGACAGGGGAGACACCCAGTAC. As protein: CASRDRGDTQY. The entire CDR3 protein is CASRDRGDTQYF.

Details on this clone: Germline and genes: mouse. The read ends 1 residue early relative to the CDR3; the germline J gene fills the gap. Other DNA sequences in the same sample also yield this CDR3. The V gene is TRBV26, the J gene TRBJ2-5; no clear D gene. The V end lost 3 bases, the J end lost 6 bases, and 4 bases lay between the germline ends. The CDR3 runs to 11 residues. CDR1 and CDR2 from the germline V gene are KGHPV and FQNQEV (reference sequence). The CDR3 DNA, read in part, is TGTGCCAGCAGTCTTAGGGACACCCAGTAC. This translates into CASSLRDTQY. Given in full, the CDR3 is CASSLRDTQYF. The full variable domain, in which reference TRBV26 and TRBJ2-5 provide the parts outside the CDR3, is NSKVIQTPRYLVKGQGQKAKMRCIPEKGHPVVFWYQQNKNNEFKFLINFQNQEVLQQIDMTEKRFSAECPSNSPCSLEIQSSEAGDSALYLCASSLRDTQYFGPGTRLLVL.

Details on this clone: Genes and germline come from the mouse. The read stops 1 residue short of the end of the CDR3; the missing end is completed from the germline J gene. The chain has TRBV24 and TRBJ2-5; D unresolved. Trimming took off 1 base at V and 2 bases at J, with 7 bases between the two ends. Looked up from germline, CDR1 is KGHTA and CDR2 is FRNEEI. The CDR3 covers 14 residues. The CDR3 sequence is CASSLSKGQDTQYF. The sequenced part of the CDR3 DNA is TGTGCCAGCAGTCTGTCCAAGGGCCAAGACACCCAGTAC.

This clone has more than one count but fewer than ten. Gene names are the mouse ones. The CDR3 goes on 1 residue after the read ends, and that part is filled in from the germline J gene. The V and J genes are TRBV19 and TRBJ2-7; 10 bases align to TRBD2. Trimming removed 4 bases from V and 0 bases from J; junction bases left unmatched: 4. The CDR3 has 15 amino acids. The germline gives CDR1 FNHDT, CDR2 SITEND (reference sequence). CDR3 bases read: TGTGCCAGCAGTGCCGCTGGGGGGGCCTCCTATGAACAGTAC. This translates into CASSAAGGASYEQY. The whole CDR3 protein reads CASSAAGGASYEQYF.

The sample holds one count of this clone. Gene names are mouse gene names. Read data end 1 residue before the CDR3 end; the end is taken from the germline J gene. V and J are TRBV26 and TRBJ1-3; D is uncertain. This CDR3 is built from 15 residues. Germline V CDR1 and CDR2: KGHPV, FQNQEV (reference sequence). Trimming pared 6 bases from V and 0 bases from J, leaving 12 bases between. The CDR3 here is CASRRLENSGNTLYF. Partial CDR3 DNA: TGTGCCAGCAGGAGGTTGGAGAATTCTGGAAATACGCTCTAT.

Within the sample, this clone is medium-sized (0.01 to 0.1%). The gene names here belong to mouse. The read gets to within 1 residue of the CDR3 end, and the germline J gene fills in the rest. V gene TRBV2 combines with J gene TRBJ2-7, with a weak D call TRBD2 (6 bases). The germline gives CDR1 LGHNA, CDR2 YSYQKL. The CDR3 extends over 13 amino acids. Trimming stripped 0 bases from V and 4 bases from J, with 7 bases between. CDR3 DNA (partial): TGTGCCAGCAGCCAAGAGGGGGGTTATGAACAGTAC. Encoded protein: CASSQEGGYEQY. The whole CDR3 region reads CASSQEGGYEQYF.

About this clone: Gene names denote mouse genes. The CDR3 loop is CASSLRDRRAETLYF. Incomplete CDR3 DNA: TGTGCCAGCAGTCTGCGGGACAGGAGAGCAGAAACGCTGTAT. The rearrangement joins TRBV26 to TRBJ2-3, with 8 nucleotides matching TRBD1. The read terminates 1 residue ahead of where the CDR3 ends, so the germline J gene completes it. This CDR3 region has 15 residues. Per germline, CDR1 KGHPV and CDR2 FQNQEV (reference sequence). V lost 2 bases to trimming and J lost 3 bases; unmatched junction nucleotides: 4.

Turning to this clone: Each gene name is a mouse one. Sequencing ends 1 residue short of the CDR3 end; the germline J gene provides the rest. This chain links TRBV12-1 with TRBJ2-2; D is perhaps TRBD1 or TRBD2 (5 bases each). The germline V and J ends were trimmed by 0 bases and 6 bases, with 7 bases remaining between them. From germline, CDR1 is SGHSN and CDR2 HYEKVE. The CDR3 has 13 amino acids. CDR3 bases read: TGTGCCAGCTCTCTCCGGGGACCCGGGCAGCTCTAC. This gives the protein CASSLRGPGQLY. The CDR3, in full, reads CASSLRGPGQLYF.

In the case of this clone: Gene labels here are mouse ones. Sequencing ends 1 residue short of the CDR3 end; the germline J gene provides the rest. V usage is TRBV26 and J usage is TRBJ2-5, with 7 nucleotides matching TRBD1. Germline trimming cut 3 bases from V and 0 bases from J; bases unmatched to any gene: 0. The CDR3 is made up of 14 amino acids. In germline, CDR1 is KGHPV, CDR2 FQNQEV (reference sequence). The DNA read from the CDR3 is TGTGCCAGCAGTCTACAGGGGAACCAAGACACCCAGTAC. It encodes CASSLQGNQDTQY. The full CDR3 is CASSLQGNQDTQYF.